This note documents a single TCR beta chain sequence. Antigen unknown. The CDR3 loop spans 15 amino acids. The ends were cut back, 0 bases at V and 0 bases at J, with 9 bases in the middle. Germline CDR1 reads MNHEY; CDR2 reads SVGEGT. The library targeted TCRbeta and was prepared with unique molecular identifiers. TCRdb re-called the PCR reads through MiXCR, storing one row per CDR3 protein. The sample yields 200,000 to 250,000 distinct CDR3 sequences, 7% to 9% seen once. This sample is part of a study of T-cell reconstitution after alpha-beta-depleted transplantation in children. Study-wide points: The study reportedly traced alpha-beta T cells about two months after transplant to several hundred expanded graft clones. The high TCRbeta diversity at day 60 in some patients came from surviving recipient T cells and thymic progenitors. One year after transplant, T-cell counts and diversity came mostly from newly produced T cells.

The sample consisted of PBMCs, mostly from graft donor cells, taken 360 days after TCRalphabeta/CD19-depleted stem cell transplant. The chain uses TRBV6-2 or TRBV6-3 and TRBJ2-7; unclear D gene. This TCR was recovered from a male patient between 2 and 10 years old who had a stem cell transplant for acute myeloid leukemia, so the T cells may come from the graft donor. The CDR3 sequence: CASSYSGQSSYEQYF. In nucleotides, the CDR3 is TGTGCCAGCAGTTACTCTGGCCAAAGCTCCTACGAGCAGTACTTC.